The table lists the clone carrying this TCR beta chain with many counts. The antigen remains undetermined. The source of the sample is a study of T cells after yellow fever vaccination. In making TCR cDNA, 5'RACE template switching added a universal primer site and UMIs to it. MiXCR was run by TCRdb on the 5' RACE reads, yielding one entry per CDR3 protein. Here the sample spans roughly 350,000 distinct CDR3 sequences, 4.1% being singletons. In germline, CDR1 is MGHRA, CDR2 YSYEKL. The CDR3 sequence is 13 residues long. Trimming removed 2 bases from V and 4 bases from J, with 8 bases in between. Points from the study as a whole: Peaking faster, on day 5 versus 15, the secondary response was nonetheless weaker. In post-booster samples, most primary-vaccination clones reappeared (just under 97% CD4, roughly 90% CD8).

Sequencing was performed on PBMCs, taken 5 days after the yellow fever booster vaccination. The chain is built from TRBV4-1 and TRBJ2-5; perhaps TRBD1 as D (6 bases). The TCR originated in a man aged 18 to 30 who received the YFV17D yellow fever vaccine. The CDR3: CASSQFRGETQYF. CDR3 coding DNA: TGCGCCAGCAGCCAATTCAGGGGAGAGACCCAGTACTTC.